Listed below are T cell receptor beta chains from one sample, sequenced in a study of T cell responses to AZD1222 COVID-19 vaccine. Here immunoSEQ multiplex PCR was the method, and the copy in TCRdb shows in-frame clones only, minus some. The sample lists some 100,000 clones; 86% were seen once. The sequences come from peripheral blood, collected 28 days after the second AZD1222 dose. The receptor set was obtained from an adult who received the AZD1222 COVID-19 vaccine. Both conserved end residues are part of each CDR3. A D gene is named only where the DNA matches it firmly.

j_call: TRBJ2-3
v_call: TRBV6-2/TRBV6-3
d_call: TRBD1
cdr3_nt: TGTGCCAGCAGTTACACAACAGGGGGCTCGGGTGCAGATACGCAGTATTTT
cdr3_aa: CASSYTTGGSGADTQYF

j_call: TRBJ2-6
v_call: TRBV29-1
d_call: .
cdr3_nt: TGCAGCGTTGCTCTAAGGGGGAACGTCCTGACTTTC
cdr3_aa: CSVALRGNVLTF

j_call: TRBJ1-2
v_call: TRBV6-4
d_call: .
cdr3_nt: TGTGCCAGCAGTGAGTCAGGGAATCGCGGCTACACCTTC
cdr3_aa: CASSESGNRGYTF

j_call: TRBJ2-7
v_call: TRBV19
d_call: TRBD1
cdr3_nt: TGTGCCAGTAGTATCGATGGACAGGGTTCCTACGAGCAGTACTTC
cdr3_aa: CASSIDGQGSYEQYF

j_call: TRBJ1-5
v_call: TRBV6-5
d_call: .
cdr3_nt: TGTGCCAGCAGCCCGGGGCGGGGCAATCAGCCCCAGCATTTT
cdr3_aa: CASSPGRGNQPQHF

j_call: TRBJ2-7
v_call: TRBV29-1
d_call: TRBD1
cdr3_nt: TGCAGCGTTGCTCCCGGGACAGGGTCTCGCTACGAGCAGTACTTC
cdr3_aa: CSVAPGTGSRYEQYF

j_call: TRBJ2-2
v_call: TRBV5-1
d_call: TRBD2
cdr3_nt: TGCGCCAGCAGCTTGGTTAGCGGGAGGGCCGGCGGGGAGCTGTTTTTT
cdr3_aa: CASSLVSGRAGGELFF

j_call: TRBJ1-1
v_call: TRBV19
d_call: .
cdr3_nt: TGTGCCAGTAGTATAGTGGGAAAGAGGAACGCTGAAGCTTTCTTT
cdr3_aa: CASSIVGKRNAEAFF

j_call: TRBJ1-3
v_call: TRBV16
d_call: .
cdr3_nt: TGTGCCAGCAGCCAAAACCAAGGCTCTGGAAACACCATATATTTT
cdr3_aa: CASSQNQGSGNTIYF

j_call: TRBJ2-2
v_call: TRBV7-2
d_call: .
cdr3_nt: TGTGCCAGCAGCTTAAGTCCAGCCTCGAACACCGGGGAGCTGTTTTTT
cdr3_aa: CASSLSPASNTGELFF

j_call: TRBJ1-2
v_call: TRBV28
d_call: .
cdr3_nt: TGTGCCAGCAGTTTACCCTCGGGGAGGGGACGGTCTGGCTACACCTTC
cdr3_aa: CASSLPSGRGRSGYTF

j_call: TRBJ2-1
v_call: TRBV4-1
d_call: .
cdr3_nt: TGCGCCAGCAGCTTAACCAACGGGGCGAGTTACAATGAGCAGTTCTTC
cdr3_aa: CASSLTNGASYNEQFF